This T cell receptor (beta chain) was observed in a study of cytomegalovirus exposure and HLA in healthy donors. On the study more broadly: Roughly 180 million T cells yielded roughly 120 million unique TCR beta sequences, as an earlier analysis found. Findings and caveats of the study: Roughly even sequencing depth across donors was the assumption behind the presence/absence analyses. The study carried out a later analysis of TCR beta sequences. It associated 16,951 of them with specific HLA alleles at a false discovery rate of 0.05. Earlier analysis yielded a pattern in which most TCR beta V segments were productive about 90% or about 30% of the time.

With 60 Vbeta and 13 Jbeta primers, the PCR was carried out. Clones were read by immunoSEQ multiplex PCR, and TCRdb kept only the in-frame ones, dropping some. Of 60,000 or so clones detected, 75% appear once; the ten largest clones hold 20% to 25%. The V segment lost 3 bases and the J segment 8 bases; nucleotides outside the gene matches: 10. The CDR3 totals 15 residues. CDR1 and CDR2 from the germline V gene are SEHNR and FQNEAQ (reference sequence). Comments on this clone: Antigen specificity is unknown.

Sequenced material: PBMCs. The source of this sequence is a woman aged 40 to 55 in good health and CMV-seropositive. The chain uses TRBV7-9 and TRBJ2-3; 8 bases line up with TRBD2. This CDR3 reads CASSFRSGGPSTQYF. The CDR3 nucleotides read TGTGCCAGCAGCTTCAGAAGCGGGGGCCCATCTACGCAGTATTTT.